The 5 T cell receptor beta chains below were found in one sample sequenced in a study of PD-1 blockade in mismatch repair-deficient tumors. Measured with immunoSEQ multiplex PCR; TCRdb has only the in-frame clones, and not every one. The sample lists 90,000 to 120,000 clones, roughly four fifths occurring once. The sequencing used peripheral blood, collected roughly 35 weeks after starting pembrolizumab. The source is an adult with mismatch repair-deficient cancer.

The genes are TRBV19 and TRBJ1-1; D is uncertain. V was shortened by 1 base and J by 7 bases, with 16 bases between the two germline ends. The V gene's germline CDR1 is LNHDA and CDR2 SQIVND (reference sequence). CDR3 size: 15 residues. CDR3 region: CASSIGGGPNNEAFF. DNA for the CDR3: TGTGCCAGTAGTATAGGTGGCGGACCTAATAATGAAGCTTTCTTT.

The V call is TRBV13, the J call TRBJ2-1; unclear D gene. This CDR3 contains 15 residues. Trimming removed 6 bases at V and 2 bases at J, with 14 bases between. Germline CDR1 PRHDT, CDR2 FYEKMQ (reference sequence). In nucleotides, the CDR3 is TGTGCCAGCAGTGCAAACGCACTCCCCTACAATGAGCAGTTCTTC. Translating gives CASSANALPYNEQFF. Full variable domain (rest looked up from reference TRBV13 and TRBJ2-1): AAGVIQSPRHLIKEKRETATLKCYPIPRHDTVYWYQQGPGQDPQFLISFYEKMQSDKGSIPDRFSAQQFSDYHSELNMSSLELGDSALYFCASSANALPYNEQFFGPGTRLTVL.

V usage is TRBV19 and J usage is TRBJ1-3; maybe TRBD1 (5 bases). The CDR3 is 17 residues long. The germline V gene encodes CDR1 LNHDA and CDR2 SQIVND (reference sequence). The germline V and J ends were trimmed by 3 bases and 0 bases, with 15 bases remaining between them. Written as DNA, the CDR3 is TGTGCCAGTAGTATGAGGAACGGAGGGACCTCTGGAAACACCATATATTTT. Its protein product is CASSMRNGGTSGNTIYF.

CDR3 coding DNA: TGTGCCAGCAGTTACTCAATAGGCCATGGCTACACCTTC. This gives the protein CASSYSIGHGYTF. The gene calls are TRBV6-6 and TRBJ1-2; no clear D gene. In germline, CDR1 is MNHNY, CDR2 SVGAGI (reference sequence). The V and J ends lost 0 bases and 6 bases respectively, with 8 bases between them. The CDR3 loop spans 13 amino acids.

The chain joins TRBV7-3 to TRBJ2-7; tentatively, D is TRBD1 or TRBD2 (5 bases each). V gave up 8 bases and J gave up 7 bases, with 18 bases separating them. Per the germline V gene, CDR1 is SGHTA and CDR2 is FQGTGA. The CDR3 loop spans 13 amino acids. CDR3 nucleotide sequence: TGTGCCAGCGGCAGTGGGGCGACGGGAGAGCAGTACTTC. Amino acids: CASGSGATGEQYF.